The present entry profiles one T cell receptor (beta chain) with its context. At least ten counts were recorded for this clonotype. The antigen this receptor binds is unknown. Within one base of it there is no much larger clone, and no base qualities were kept. The meaning of the sample's treatment or condition label: live attenuated yellow fever vaccine strain. At each blood-draw timepoint, two biological replicates of bulk PBMCs were collected. PBMCs were isolated from peripheral blood using a standard Ficoll-Paque protocol. TriZol was used to extract RNA from bulk PBMCs, CD4 and CD8 fractions, and dextramer-positive and dextramer-negative fractions. TCR cDNA was synthesized by 5'RACE template switching, through which a universal primer site and unique molecular identifiers were introduced. Priming of cDNA synthesis was performed from both the TCR alpha and TCR beta constant segments. Library amplification used two PCR steps, and the second PCR step added sample barcodes and sequencing adapters. Libraries were sequenced on Illumina HiSeq 2500 (2x100 bp) or NovaSeq (2x150 bp). Per the source publication's procedure: Demultiplexing of reads and collapsing into UMI consensus sequences were performed with MIGEC, and V(D)J alignment was carried out with MiXCR. Vaccine-responding clonotypes were identified with edgeR using replicate PBMC samples, with FDR below 0.01 and a log2 fold change above 5 up to day 15 being required. Bulk clonotypes were assigned CD4 or CD8 identity according to which sequenced CD4 or CD8 repertoire held them at higher abundance. TCRdb passed the public sequencing reads through fastp at Q25 and MiXCR, retaining productive beta sequences. Each record represents a unique CDR3 protein, reported with the most common genes and DNA among its rows. In this record, the V and J calls reflect TCRdb's handling and not the investigators' own analysis. For this sample there are 400,000 to 650,000 distinct CDR3 sequences; about a fifth appear just once. The ten biggest clones cover about 16% of the sample.

The data stem from a study of T cells after yellow fever vaccination (dated by TCRdb to between 2019 and 2020). Broadly, across the study: The SMART-Seq v4 Ultra Low Input RNA kit was used to prepare libraries from fractions with low cell numbers. To follow T-cell clones before and after primary and booster YFV17D yellow fever vaccination, bulk TCR alpha and beta repertoires were sequenced over time. Two healthy male donors, one aged 18 to 29 and one aged 30 to 39 years, made up the cohort. Blood samples were taken at several timepoints before and after primary and secondary immunization, and bulk PBMC replicates and cell subsets were isolated.

General study outcomes and caveats: A small fraction of clonotypes appeared in both the CD4 and CD8 compartments, likely as a result of convergent recombination. After the booster, most clones that had expanded after primary vaccination were detected again (almost 97% of CD4 and around 88% of CD8), suggesting broad maintenance of memory. Because only a couple of donors were included in the study, the extent to which the findings can be generalized is limited. The secondary T-cell response was weaker than the primary response but faster, peaking on day 5 instead of day 15. FACS-sorted repertoires could contain abundant contaminating clonotypes from the bulk population, so computational filtering was required.

CDR1 and CDR2, per the germline V gene, are SGHTA and FQGNSA. The germline ends are 6 bases apart after V is trimmed by 3 bases and J by 4 bases. The CDR3 runs 12 amino acids, cysteine and phenylalanine included. The retained sequence is limited to the CDR3, 36 bases, with the frame set at the first base. This sequence originates from a man between 18 and 29 years old who received the YFV17D yellow fever vaccine. The rearrangement combines TRBV7-2 with TRBJ1-2; the D gene cannot be named for sure. Material: PBMCs, obtained 20 to 25 days after the first yellow fever vaccination. The CDR3 corresponds to CASSFEVYGYTF. The nucleotide sequence reads TGTGCCAGCAGCTTCGAGGTCTATGGCTACACCTTC.